This T cell receptor beta chain is from a study of vaccination and CD4 T cells after COVID-19. Across the study: The stimulating agents, overlapping spike peptides, came from SARS-CoV-2, HCoV-NL63, HCoV-OC43 and HCoV-229E.

CDR1 and CDR2 (germline): MNHNS, SASEGT. The CDR3 runs to 13 residues. V gave up 8 bases and J gave up 2 bases, with 10 bases separating them. Study observations and caveats: A median of about 90% of reactive clones, in convalescent patients, became evident only post-vaccination.

As to this clonotype: The antigen is undetermined.

The treatment: approximately nine-day PBMC culture with coronavirus spike peptide pools or control peptides (ViraFEST assay). Sequenced with the Oncomine TCR Beta short-read assay was DNA taken from cultured CD4+ T cells. TCRdb fed the PCR reads into MiXCR, producing one record per CDR3 protein. The sample carries approximately 13,000 distinct CDR3 sequences, approximately 52% recorded once. The chain links TRBV6-1 to TRBJ1-5, with D hard to call. The TCR comes from a human donor who had recovered from COVID-19. The material sequenced was CD4+ T cells from blood, cultured in vitro. The CDR3, as DNA: TGTGCCAGCCGGCCGTCCCGCAATCAGCCCCAGCATTTT. Its translation is CASRPSRNQPQHF.